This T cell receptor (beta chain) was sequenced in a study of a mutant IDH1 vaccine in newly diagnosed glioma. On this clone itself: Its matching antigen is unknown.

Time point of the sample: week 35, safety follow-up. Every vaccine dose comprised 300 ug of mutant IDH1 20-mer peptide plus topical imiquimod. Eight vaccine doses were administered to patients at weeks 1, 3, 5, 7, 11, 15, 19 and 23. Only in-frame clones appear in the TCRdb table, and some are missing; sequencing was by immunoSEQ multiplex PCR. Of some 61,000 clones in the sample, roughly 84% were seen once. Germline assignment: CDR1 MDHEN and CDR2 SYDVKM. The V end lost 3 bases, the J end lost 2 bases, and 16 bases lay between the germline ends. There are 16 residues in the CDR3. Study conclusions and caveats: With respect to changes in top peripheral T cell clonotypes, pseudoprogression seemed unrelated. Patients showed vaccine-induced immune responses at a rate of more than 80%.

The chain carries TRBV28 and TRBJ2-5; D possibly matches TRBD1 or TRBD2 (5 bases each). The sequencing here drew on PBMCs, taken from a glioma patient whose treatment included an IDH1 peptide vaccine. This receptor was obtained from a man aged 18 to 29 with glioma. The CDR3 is CASSFSGTANQETQYF. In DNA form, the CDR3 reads TGTGCCAGCAGTTTCTCCGGGACCGCTAATCAAGAGACCCAGTACTTC.